Shown below are 26 T cell receptor beta chains from a single sample sequenced in a study of T cells of healthy individuals. TCRdb passed the 5' RACE reads through MiXCR, listing each CDR3 protein once. The sample lists around 79,000 distinct CDR3 sequences, about 5.5% seen once, with roughly 7.5% in the top ten. Receptors were obtained from a female donor in good health.

Only a few counts were recorded for this clonotype. The genes are TRBV12-3 or TRBV12-4 and TRBJ1-2; the D is unclear. The V and J ends lost 3 bases and 3 bases respectively, with 8 bases between them. The CDR3 is made up of 13 amino acids. CDR3 protein: CASSFSGDYGYTF. CDR3 in DNA: TGTGCCAGCAGTTTCTCCGGAGACTATGGCTACACCTTC.

This clonotype came up a few times. The chain joins TRBV19 to TRBJ2-4; the match to TRBD2 covers 8 bases. The germline CDR1 and CDR2 sequences are LNHDA and SQIVND (reference sequence). The CDR3 has 16 amino acids. V was pared by 3 bases and J by 6 bases, with 10 bases of the junction left unmatched. This CDR3 is CASSMSSGFYTNIQYF. DNA of the CDR3: TGTGCCAGTAGTATGTCTAGCGGGTTCTATACAAACATTCAGTACTTC.

This clonotype occurred many times. The V and J genes are TRBV12-5 and TRBJ2-5, with a weak D call TRBD2 (6 bases). The germline CDR1 and CDR2 sequences are LGHNT and FRNRAP. The CDR3 is made up of 15 amino acids. Trimming left V 5 bases short and J 2 bases short, with 15 bases between. The CDR3 sequence is CASGGTGGPQETQYF. In DNA, the CDR3 is TGTGCTAGTGGTGGCACCGGGGGTCCACAAGAGACCCAGTACTTC.

At least ten counts were recorded for this clonotype. The chain has TRBV11-2 and TRBJ2-7; 9 nucleotides align to TRBD1. The V and J ends lost 1 base and 2 bases, in that order; junction bases with no gene match: 9. The CDR3 length is 17 residues. The germline CDR1 and CDR2 sequences are SGHAT and FQNNGV. CDR3 region: CASSLGHDDRGAYEQYF. The CDR3, as DNA: TGTGCCAGCAGCTTAGGACATGACGACAGGGGGGCCTACGAGCAGTACTTC.

This clonotype was observed many times. As DNA, the CDR3 is TGTGCCAGCAGTTTCACCCTCCTAGGGACACGGAGGAACACTGAAGCTTTCTTT. This sequence encodes CASSFTLLGTRRNTEAFF. The J gene is TRBJ1-1, the V gene TRBV28; D perhaps matches TRBD1 (6 bases). Germline CDR1 and CDR2: MDHEN and SYDVKM. The ends were cut back, 3 bases at V and 1 base at J, with 21 bases in the middle. This CDR3 is built from 18 residues.

This clonotype has just a few counts. The V and J genes are TRBV13 and TRBJ2-7, with D perhaps TRBD1 (5 bases). Germline V gene sequence: CDR1 PRHDT, CDR2 FYEKMQ (reference sequence). V was pared by 1 base and J by 6 bases, with 10 bases between. CDR3 length equals 13 residues. This chain's CDR3 is CASSLAQGTEQYF. In DNA, the CDR3 is TGTGCCAGCAGCTTAGCCCAGGGCACCGAGCAGTACTTC.

This clonotype was counted a few times. The J gene is TRBJ1-2, the V gene TRBV20-1; tentatively, D is TRBD1 (6 bases). Looked up from germline, CDR1 is DFQATT and CDR2 is SNEGSKA (reference sequence). The CDR3 extends over 16 amino acids. V was shortened by 0 bases and J by 0 bases, with 14 bases between the two germline ends. CDR3 nucleotides: TGCAGTGCTAGAGAGGCCGGACAGCAGTCTAACTATGGCTACACCTTC. Translating gives CSAREAGQQSNYGYTF.

This clonotype was counted only a few times. V is TRBV7-2 and J is TRBJ2-2; 8 bases match TRBD1. CDR3 length: 17 amino acids. Looked up from germline, CDR1 is SGHTA and CDR2 is FQGNSA. V shed 5 bases and J 5 bases; nucleotides not matched to a gene: 13. CDR3 sequence (DNA): TGTGCCAGCAGCGCAACCTCCGGGACAGGAGGGACCGGGGAGCTGTTTTTT. Translation gives CASSATSGTGGTGELFF.

The rearrangement links TRBV2 to TRBJ1-1; D remains ambiguous. V lost 11 bases, J lost 0 bases, and 10 bases lay in between. There are 12 residues in the CDR3. Germline lookup yields CDR1 SNHLY and CDR2 FYNNEI. CDR3 in DNA: TGTGCCCGGCGGGATTTGAACACTGAAGCTTTCTTT. It is translated as CARRDLNTEAFF.

The chain couples TRBV4-1 to TRBJ2-1, with D perhaps matching TRBD1 or TRBD2 (6 bases each). Germline loops: CDR1 MGHRA, CDR2 YSYEKL. V shed 0 bases and J shed 8 bases, with 11 bases lying between them. This CDR3 comprises 14 residues. The CDR3 DNA sequence: TGCGCCAGCAGCCAAGAGAACAGGGAGGATGAGCAGTTCTTC. Its translation is CASSQENREDEQFF.

This clonotype was detected many times. The V gene is TRBV4-1, the J gene TRBJ2-7; D is possibly TRBD2 (6 bases). The CDR3 loop spans 13 amino acids. Germline-derived CDR1 and CDR2 are MGHRA and YSYEKL. V lost 3 bases and J 4 bases, leaving 10 bases between the germline ends. The DNA of the CDR3 is TGCGCCAGCAGCCACCAGGAGGGATACGAGCAGTACTTC. Translation: CASSHQEGYEQYF.

In this sample, this clonotype turned up many times. The gene calls are TRBV29-1 and TRBJ2-2, with D tentatively TRBD1 (5 bases). The CDR3 extends over 14 amino acids. With 6 bases removed from V and 1 base from J, the gap between germline ends came to 12 bases. Germline V gene sequence: CDR1 SQVTM, CDR2 ANQGSEA. CDR3 loop: CSVTNQGNTGELFF. The CDR3 nucleotides read TGCAGCGTAACCAATCAGGGGAACACCGGGGAGCTGTTTTTT.

There are a few counts of this clonotype. V is TRBV5-4 and J is TRBJ1-4; 12 positions agree with TRBD1. The germline V gene has CDR1 SGHNT and CDR2 YYREEE (reference sequence). The CDR3 covers 17 residues. V lost 2 bases and J lost 5; bases outside the gene matches: 7. The CDR3 DNA follows: TGTGCCAGCAGCTTCGGGACAGGGGGCGTGGAAAATGAAAAACTGTTTTTT. It codes for CASSFGTGGVENEKLFF.

This clonotype was seen many times. The chain combines TRBV5-4 with TRBJ2-1; 10 bases are shared with TRBD2. The length of the CDR3 is 15 residues. CDR1 and CDR2 from the germline V gene are SGHNT and YYREEE (reference sequence). V shed 3 bases, J shed 4 bases, and the junction held 4 bases outside the gene matches. The CDR3 coding sequence is TGTGCCAGCAGCTATAGCGGGGGGATTTACAATGAGCAGTTCTTC. It yields the protein CASSYSGGIYNEQFF.

This clonotype appeared many times. This chain links TRBV28 with TRBJ1-6, with TRBD1 matching 9 bases. This CDR3 comprises 15 residues. The germline gives CDR1 MDHEN, CDR2 SYDVKM. V lost 6 bases and J lost 4; bases outside the gene matches: 4. DNA for the CDR3: TGTGCCAGCAGGGCCGGGACAGGGTATAATTCACCCCTCCACTTT. This sequence encodes CASRAGTGYNSPLHF.

This clonotype has at least ten counts. The rearrangement joins TRBV6-2 or TRBV6-3 to TRBJ2-3; a weak D match, TRBD2 (6 bases). The CDR3 has 19 amino acids. Germline V lookup: CDR1 MNHEY, CDR2 SVGEGT. V was shortened by 0 bases and J by 0 bases, with 19 bases between the two germline ends. The CDR3 sequence: CASSYSTGDDNFSTDTQYF. As DNA, the CDR3 is TGTGCCAGCAGTTACTCGACGGGAGATGATAATTTTAGCACAGATACGCAGTATTTT.

In this sample, this clonotype turned up a few times. In nucleotides, the CDR3 is TGTGCCAGCAGCTCGCCGAGGACAGGGGGAAACACCATATATTTT. It translates to CASSSPRTGGNTIYF. J is TRBJ1-3 and V is TRBV5-8; the match to TRBD1 covers 8 bases. In germline, CDR1 is SGHTS, CDR2 YDEGEE. Losses at the gene ends were 3 bases for V and 4 bases for J; bases not matched to a gene: 6. There are 15 residues in the CDR3.

This clonotype was found many times. This rearrangement joins TRBV7-9 to TRBJ2-1, with 7 bases that match TRBD1. The CDR3 loop spans 15 amino acids. The germline CDR1 and CDR2 sequences are SEHNR and FQNEAQ (reference sequence). The trim removed 3 bases at V and 4 bases at J, leaving 6 bases unmatched. CDR3 in DNA: TGTGCCAGCAGCTTGATAGGGACAGATTACAATGAGCAGTTCTTC. Translated, it gives CASSLIGTDYNEQFF.

This clonotype was seen repeatedly, ten times or more. The chain links TRBV28 to TRBJ2-2, with D possibly TRBD2 on 5 matching bases. This CDR3 spans 16 amino acids. The V gene lost 2 bases and the J gene lost 1 base, with 11 bases spanning the gap. CDR1 is MDHEN, CDR2 SYDVKM, per germline. The CDR3 loop reads CASSLGGGGNTGELFF. In nucleotides, the CDR3 is TGTGCCAGCAGTTTAGGAGGAGGAGGGAACACCGGGGAGCTGTTTTTT. The complete variable domain, with remaining parts taken from reference TRBV28 and TRBJ2-2, reads DVKVTQSSRYLVKRTGEKVFLECVQDMDHENMFWYRQDPGLGLRLIYFSYDVKMKEKGDIPEGYSVSREKKERFSLILESASTNQTSMYLCASSLGGGGNTGELFFGEGSRLTVL.

This sequence joins TRBV20-1 and TRBJ1-2; a possible D gene is TRBD1 (6 bases). Trimming removed 8 bases at V and 5 bases at J, with 18 bases between. Germline V gives CDR1 DFQATT, CDR2 SNEGSKA (reference sequence). This CDR3 is 13 amino acids long. This CDR3 is CSSPTGYRYGYTF. The CDR3 DNA reads as TGCAGTTCACCAACAGGGTATAGATATGGCTACACCTTC.

This clonotype has a count of ten or more. The V gene is TRBV7-2, the J gene TRBJ2-1; D gene unclear. The CDR3 has 13 amino acids. The V end was cut by 2 bases, the J end by 4 bases, with 6 bases between. Germline-derived CDR1 and CDR2 are SGHTA and FQGNSA. DNA for the CDR3: TGTGCCAGCAGCTTATGGGGTTACAATGAGCAGTTCTTC. The encoded protein is CASSLWGYNEQFF.

There are many counts of this clonotype. This sequence joins TRBV9 and TRBJ2-7, with TRBD2 matching 8 bases. The CDR3 covers 15 residues. Germline V gene data show CDR1 as SGDLS and CDR2 as YYNGEE. V trimming: 0 bases; J trimming: 1 base; junction bases outside the gene matches: 3. CDR3 coding DNA: TGTGCCAGCAGCGTAGAAGCGGGAGTTTCCTACGAGCAGTACTTC. Its protein product is CASSVEAGVSYEQYF.

This clonotype was seen many times. The rearrangement links TRBV7-9 to TRBJ1-3; 8 bases are a match to TRBD1. Germline lookup yields CDR1 SEHNR and CDR2 FQNEAQ (reference sequence). Losses at the gene ends were 6 bases for V and 8 bases for J; bases not matched to a gene: 9. This CDR3 is 14 amino acids long. Here the CDR3 DNA reads TGTGCCAGCAGATTGGACAGGGCAGAAGACACCATATATTTT. This translates into CASRLDRAEDTIYF.

This clonotype came up many times. The chain uses TRBV4-1 and TRBJ2-1; no reliable D call. Germline assignment: CDR1 MGHRA and CDR2 YSYEKL. Trimming cost V 4 bases and J 2 bases, with 21 bases left between them. The CDR3 is 18 amino acids. The CDR3 DNA reads TGCGCCAGCAGCCTTTATTTGGACCGGTTAGGCGCCTACAATGAGCAGTTCTTC. Translating it yields CASSLYLDRLGAYNEQFF.

This clonotype was seen a few times. This rearrangement joins TRBV20-1 to TRBJ2-3; tentatively, D is TRBD1 or TRBD2 (5 bases each). There are 15 residues in the CDR3. Trimming left V 4 bases short and J 2 bases short, with 16 bases between. Germline CDR1 is DFQATT and CDR2 is SNEGSKA (reference sequence). The CDR3 bases are TGCAGTGCTACGCCCGTGGGGGTCTCCACAGATACGCAGTATTTT. Its protein product is CSATPVGVSTDTQYF.

The chain has TRBV27 and TRBJ1-1; D gene ambiguous. V lost 3 bases and J 5 bases, leaving 19 bases between the germline ends. The CDR3 contains 16 residues. Germline CDR1 reads MNHEY; CDR2 reads SMNVEV (reference sequence). This CDR3 reads CASSFTPRGTRTEAFF. CDR3 DNA: TGTGCCAGCAGTTTTACCCCCCGGGGTACAAGGACTGAAGCTTTCTTT.